This T cell receptor beta chain was sequenced during a study of Graves' ophthalmopathy and Graves' hyperthyroidism listed by TCRdb under 2018. In the study overall: Peripheral blood was collected before any treatment was given, at the time of initial diagnosis. To tell Graves' ophthalmopathy apart from Graves' hyperthyroidism, and to predict which patients would progress to ophthalmopathy, the study relied on TCR beta repertoire signatures. In total, over 130 blood samples were TCR-sequenced: approximately 40 ophthalmopathy, about 75 hyperthyroidism and approximately 17 hyperthyroidism-to-ophthalmopathy patients. A discovery set of 90 to 100 patients (approximately 42 ophthalmopathy, 60 or so stable hyperthyroidism) was enrolled to explore V-J signatures distinguishing ophthalmopathy from hyperthyroidism. An independent validation cohort was composed of fewer than 20 hyperthyroidism patients and around 16 patients who later progressed from hyperthyroidism to ophthalmopathy. T-cell repertoires of thyroid tissue and blood were compared in 5 or 6 hyperthyroidism patients. After sampling, hyperthyroidism patients received methimazole starting at 30 mg daily, and ophthalmopathy patients received high-dose intravenous methylprednisolone.

This clonotype was detected many times. Its recognized antigen is unknown. It has no much larger one-base neighbor in the sample; base qualities were not kept. The ophthalmopathy patients had moderately to severely active disease, with a Clinical Activity Score of 3 or higher, a NOSPECS grade of 4 or higher, and a disease duration of less than 3 months. Patients were excluded if they had other autoimmune diseases, uncontrolled infections, pregnancy or lactation. Clinical symptoms, serum thyroxine, TRAb, thyroid ultrasound and orbital computed tomography formed the basis of the diagnosis. Using Ficoll-Paque density gradient centrifugation, PBMCs were isolated from 10 ml of fresh peripheral blood. Total RNA was extracted with Trizol reagent and quality-checked on an Agilent 2100 Bioanalyzer. Findings and caveats that apply to the study as a whole: In cross-validation, the 13-signature model distinguished ophthalmopathy from stable hyperthyroidism with 85% to 90% sensitivity and nearly 82% specificity, and in the test set the corresponding values were approximately 80% and 68%. In validation, the model predicted ophthalmopathy progression with about 71% sensitivity and roughly 72% specificity; fewer than 15 predicted patients were CT-confirmed with GO in a median of 6.5 months. Most expanded thyroid clonotypes with frequency above 0.001 were also detected in blood, suggesting blood repertoires may reflect the thyroid immune response. No statistical method was used to predetermine the sample size, and group allocation was not hidden from the investigators.

TCR beta CDR3 regions were amplified from RNA transcripts for repertoire sequencing. A first-round RT-PCR used HTBI primers with the Qiagen OneStep RT-PCR kit, followed by a second-round multiplex PCR, size selection and purification. Libraries were sequenced on an Illumina HiSeq2000 using paired-end 100 bp reads. In the source study's methods: SOAPnuke was used to process the reads, throwing out any read that had adapters, had uncalled bases, had a mean Phred below 15, or lacked an exact constant-primer or identifier match. COPE v1.2.5 was used to merge high-quality paired reads. Unique nucleotide sequences were defined as clonotypes and aligned to IMGT TRB V, D and J references using MiTCR v1.1. The analysis was limited to V-J combinations with a frequency above 0.0001, which together covered around 99% of the repertoires. A TCR clonal expansion and chaos score per V-J combination was defined as the ratio of F50 clonal expansion to chaos observed in the TCRdist matrix. Welch's t-statistics and random forest were used to reduce features to more than ten V-J combinations, which were fed into a naive Bayes classifier. Thyroid-blood repertoire similarity was quantified with the Morisita-Horn index. The public reads were reanalyzed by TCRdb: fastp trimming at Q25, MiXCR alignment, in-frame beta chains only. Rows matching on CDR3 protein sequence are summarized as one entry with the most common DNA and genes. It is TCRdb's table, rather than the study itself, that gives the V and J calls and clone size. Here the sample has roughly 300,000 distinct CDR3 sequences; about 17% occur a single time. The ten most abundant clones make up around 12% of the sample.

This TCR was recovered from an adult man with Graves' ophthalmopathy. Sequenced material: peripheral blood.

The CDR3 is CASSFGQGMQYF. Read as DNA, the sequence is TGTGCCAGCAGCTTCGGACAGGGGATGCAGTACTTC. The chain employs TRBV9 and TRBJ2-7; TRBD1 matches 9 bases in the middle. The junction shows trimming of 4 bases on V and 9 bases on J, and the gene matches do not reach 5 bases of it. From a lookup of the germline V gene, CDR1 and CDR2 are SGDLS and YYNGEE. The CDR3 holds 12 amino acids from the cysteine to the phenylalanine. The read is trimmed to its CDR3 DNA, 36 bases read in frame from base 1.